These 14 T cell receptor beta chains were all obtained from the same sample, sequenced in a study of immune evolution from preneoplasia to lung adenocarcinoma. Measured with immunoSEQ multiplex PCR; TCRdb has only the in-frame clones, and not every one. The repertoire consists of 14,000 to 15,000 clones, with about 80% occurring once and the leading ten covering 2.5% to 3.5%. Sequenced input: FFPE minimally invasive lung adenocarcinoma tissue. Source of these receptors: a person aged 55-80 years with lung adenocarcinoma.

The rearrangement uses TRBV18 and TRBJ2-7, with 7 positions matching TRBD1. V dropped 3 bases and J dropped 3; count of bases not matched to a gene: 2. The CDR3 loop spans 13 amino acids. Germline assignment: CDR1 KGHSH and CDR2 LQKENI. The CDR3 reads CASSPNRGYEQYF. The CDR3 coding sequence is TGTGCCAGCTCACCCAACAGGGGCTACGAGCAGTACTTC.

The chain links TRBV12-5 to TRBJ2-7; D unclear. The germline V gene encodes CDR1 LGHNT and CDR2 FRNRAP. Between the trimmed V and J ends, which lost 5 bases and 3 bases, there was a span of 5 bases. The CDR3 covers 11 residues. In DNA form, the CDR3 reads TGTGCTAGTGGTCTAAACTACGAGCAGTACTTC. Amino acid sequence: CASGLNYEQYF.

This clone was seen a handful of times. This chain links TRBV18 with TRBJ1-1; 10 bases match TRBD1. The germline V gene encodes CDR1 KGHSH and CDR2 LQKENI. V was clipped by 5 bases and J by 3 bases; unmatched bases: 3. The CDR3 is 14 residues long. CDR3 coding DNA: TGTGCCAGCTCAGCGGACAGGGGGGACACTGAAGCTTTCTTT. Protein product: CASSADRGDTEAFF.

This clone was recorded only once. The chain employs TRBV7-9 and TRBJ1-2, with D uncertain. V was clipped by 0 bases and J by 0 bases, with 8 bases between them. The CDR3 runs to 15 residues. Germline-derived CDR1 and CDR2 are SEHNR and FQNEAQ (reference sequence). DNA of the CDR3: TGTGCCAGCAGCTTAGCTATCAGCTCTAACTATGGCTACACCTTC. Translation gives CASSLAISSNYGYTF. The full variable domain, completed using reference TRBV7-9 and TRBJ1-2, is DTGVSQNPRHKITKRGQNVTFRCDPISEHNRLYWYRQTLGQGPEFLTYFQNEAQLEKSRLLSDRFSAERPKGSFSTLEIQRTEQGDSAMYLCASSLAISSNYGYTFGSGTRLTVV.

This clone was seen only once. This chain links TRBV29-1 with TRBJ2-3, with 13 positions matching TRBD2. CDR3 length: 17 amino acids. V shed 8 bases and J 3 bases; nucleotides not matched to a gene: 14. The germline V gene encodes CDR1 SQVTM and CDR2 ANQGSEA. The CDR3 coding sequence is TGCAGCTCCGTGGGACTAGCGGGGTCTCCAATTACAGATACGCAGTATTTT. The encoded protein is CSSVGLAGSPITDTQYF.

The chain combines TRBV7-9 with TRBJ2-2; no firm D call. Per germline, CDR1 SEHNR and CDR2 FQNEAQ (reference sequence). V was pared by 7 bases and J by 4 bases, with 7 bases between. This CDR3 has 12 residues. CDR3 DNA sequence: TGTGCCAGCATCCTTCTCACCGGGGAGCTGTTTTTT. This gives the protein CASILLTGELFF.

V usage is TRBV4-3 and J usage is TRBJ2-3, with TRBD1 matching 9 bases. The CDR3 totals 17 residues. CDR1 is LGHNA, CDR2 YSLEER, per germline. The ends lost 0 bases at V and 4 bases at J; junction bases unmatched: 8. DNA for the CDR3: TGCGCCAGCAGCCAAGATTGGGGACAGGGTCTCCCAGATACGCAGTATTTT. Its protein is CASSQDWGQGLPDTQYF.

This chain joins TRBV5-8 and TRBJ2-5, with D perhaps being TRBD1 or TRBD2 (6 bases each). V gave up 4 bases and J gave up 2 bases, with 18 bases separating them. The CDR3 length is 16 residues. Germline-derived CDR1 and CDR2 are SGHTS and YDEGEE. CDR3 amino acids: CASSVGGPGAQETQYF. The CDR3 DNA follows: TGTGCCAGCAGCGTCGGGGGCCCCGGGGCGCAAGAGACCCAGTACTTC.

The chain has TRBV18 and TRBJ2-2, with D perhaps TRBD1 or TRBD2 (5 bases each). The CDR3 contains 17 residues. V dropped 2 bases and J dropped 7 bases, with 20 bases sitting between them. Germline V gene lookup returns CDR1 KGHSH and CDR2 LQKENI. Written as DNA, the CDR3 is TGTGCCAGCTCACCAAGAAGTCAGGGAGCTCGCGGCGGGGAGCTGTTTTTT. This gives the protein CASSPRSQGARGGELFF.

The rearrangement joins TRBV2 to TRBJ1-1; D is uncertain. The germline V gene encodes CDR1 SNHLY and CDR2 FYNNEI. There are 13 residues in the CDR3. V dropped 5 bases and J dropped 2 bases, with 9 bases sitting between them. The CDR3 here is CASSPTVNTEAFF. CDR3 nucleotide sequence: TGTGCCAGCAGTCCCACGGTAAACACTGAAGCTTTCTTT.

This clone was recorded a few times. The V and J genes are TRBV5-4 and TRBJ2-7, with TRBD1 matching over 7 bases. The CDR3 loop spans 14 amino acids. The V and J ends lost 4 bases and 2 bases, in that order; junction bases with no gene match: 6. Looked up from germline, CDR1 is SGHNT and CDR2 is YYREEE (reference sequence). The CDR3 nucleotides are TGTGCCAGCAGCACAACGGGACAGCCCTACGAGCAGTACTTC. This codes for CASSTTGQPYEQYF.

This chain uses TRBV2 with TRBJ1-4, with D maybe TRBD1 (6 bases). In germline, CDR1 is SNHLY, CDR2 FYNNEI. V was pared by 5 bases and J by 5 bases, with 9 bases between. The CDR3 is made up of 13 amino acids. CDR3 coding DNA: TGTGCCAGCAGTCAGGGGAGGAATGAAAAACTGTTTTTT. Its translation: CASSQGRNEKLFF.

Note on this clone: An end of the junction differs from the germline gene, which may be a read error. The chain carries TRBV9 and TRBJ2-1; the D gene is possibly TRBD2 (6 bases). The germline CDR1 and CDR2 sequences are SGDLS and YYNGEE. CDR3 length equals 12 residues. CDR3 sequence: CASSPILTRKVF. The DNA of the CDR3 is TGTGCCAGCAGCCCCATCTTGACTAGGAAAGTCTTC.

The gene calls are TRBV5-1 and TRBJ1-4; 7 bases align to TRBD1. The J segment lost 8 bases and the V segment lost 3 bases, leaving 10 bases of the junction unmatched. Per the germline V gene, CDR1 is SGHRS and CDR2 is YFSETQ. There are 15 residues in the CDR3. The CDR3 is CASSSGRQGPEKLFF. The CDR3 bases are TGCGCCAGCAGCTCCGGACGACAGGGTCCCGAAAAACTGTTTTTT.